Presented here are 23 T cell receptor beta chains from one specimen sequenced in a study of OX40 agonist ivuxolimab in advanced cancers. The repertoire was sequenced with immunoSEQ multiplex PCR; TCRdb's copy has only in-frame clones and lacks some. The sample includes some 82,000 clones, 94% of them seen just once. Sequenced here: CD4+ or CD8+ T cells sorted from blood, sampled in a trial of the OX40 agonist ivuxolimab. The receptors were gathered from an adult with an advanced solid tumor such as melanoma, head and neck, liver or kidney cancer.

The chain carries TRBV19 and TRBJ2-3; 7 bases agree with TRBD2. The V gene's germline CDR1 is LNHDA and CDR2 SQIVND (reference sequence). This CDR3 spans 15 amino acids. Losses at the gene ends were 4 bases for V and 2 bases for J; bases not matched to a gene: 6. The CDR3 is CASSRRLAVTDTQYF. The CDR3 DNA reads TGTGCCAGTAGTAGAAGGCTAGCGGTCACAGATACGCAGTATTTT.

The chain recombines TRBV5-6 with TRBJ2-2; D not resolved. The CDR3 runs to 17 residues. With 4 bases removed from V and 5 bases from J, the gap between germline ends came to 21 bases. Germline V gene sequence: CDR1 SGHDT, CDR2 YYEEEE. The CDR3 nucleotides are TGTGCCAGCAGCCCCCAAATGTTAAGGAGTACAACCGGGGAGCTGTTTTTT. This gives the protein CASSPQMLRSTTGELFF.

The CDR3 DNA reads as TGTGCCAGCAGGCCTCTCGGACTAGCGGGGGGAAGCTCCTACAATGAGCAGTTCTTC. Translation: CASRPLGLAGGSSYNEQFF. This chain links TRBV4-2 with TRBJ2-1; 14 nucleotides line up with TRBD2. CDR3 size: 19 residues. J was trimmed by 0 bases and V by 6 bases; bases with no gene match: 10. CDR1 and CDR2 from the germline V gene are LGHNA and YNFKEQ.

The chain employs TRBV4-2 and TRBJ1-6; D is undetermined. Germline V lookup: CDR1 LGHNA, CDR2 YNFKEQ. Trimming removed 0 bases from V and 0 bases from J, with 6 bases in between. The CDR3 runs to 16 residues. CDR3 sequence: CASSQDRSSYNSPLHF. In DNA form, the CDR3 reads TGTGCCAGCAGCCAAGATAGGAGCTCCTATAATTCACCCCTCCACTTT.

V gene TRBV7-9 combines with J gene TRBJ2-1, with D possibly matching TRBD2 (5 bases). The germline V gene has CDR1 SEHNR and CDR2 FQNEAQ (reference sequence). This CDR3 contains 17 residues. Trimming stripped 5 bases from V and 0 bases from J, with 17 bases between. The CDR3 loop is CASSPSINRDSYNEQFF. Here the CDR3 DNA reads TGTGCCAGCAGCCCCTCCATTAACCGGGACTCCTACAATGAGCAGTTCTTC.

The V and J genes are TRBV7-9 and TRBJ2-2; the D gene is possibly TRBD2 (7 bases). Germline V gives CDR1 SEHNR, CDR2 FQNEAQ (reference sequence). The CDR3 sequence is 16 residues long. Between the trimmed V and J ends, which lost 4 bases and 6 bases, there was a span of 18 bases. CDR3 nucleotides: TGTGCCAGCAGCTCGACCTCAGGGGAGGGCGCCGGGGAGCTGTTTTTT. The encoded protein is CASSSTSGEGAGELFF.

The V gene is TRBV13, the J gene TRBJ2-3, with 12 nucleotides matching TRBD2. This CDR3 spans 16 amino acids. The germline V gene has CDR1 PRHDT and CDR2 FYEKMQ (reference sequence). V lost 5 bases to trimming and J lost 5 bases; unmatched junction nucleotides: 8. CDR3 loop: CASSVASGRALDTQYF. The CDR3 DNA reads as TGTGCCAGCAGCGTCGCTAGCGGGAGGGCCTTAGATACGCAGTATTTT. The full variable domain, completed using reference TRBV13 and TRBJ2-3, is AAGVIQSPRHLIKEKRETATLKCYPIPRHDTVYWYQQGPGQDPQFLISFYEKMQSDKGSIPDRFSAQQFSDYHSELNMSSLELGDSALYFCASSVASGRALDTQYFGPGTRLTVL.

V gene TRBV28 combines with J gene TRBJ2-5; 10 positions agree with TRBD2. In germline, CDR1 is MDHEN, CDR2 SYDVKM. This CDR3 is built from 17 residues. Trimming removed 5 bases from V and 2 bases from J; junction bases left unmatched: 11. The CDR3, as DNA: TGTGCCAGCAGTCCTCTAGCGGGAGTAGTAGATCAAGAGACCCAGTACTTC. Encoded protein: CASSPLAGVVDQETQYF. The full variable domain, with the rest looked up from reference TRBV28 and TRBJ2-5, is DVKVTQSSRYLVKRTGEKVFLECVQDMDHENMFWYRQDPGLGLRLIYFSYDVKMKEKGDIPEGYSVSREKKERFSLILESASTNQTSMYLCASSPLAGVVDQETQYFGPGTRLLVL.

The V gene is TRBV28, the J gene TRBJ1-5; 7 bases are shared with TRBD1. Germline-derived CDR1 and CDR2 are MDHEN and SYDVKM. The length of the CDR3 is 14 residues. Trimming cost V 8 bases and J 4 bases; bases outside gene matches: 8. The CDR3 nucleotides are TGTGCCAGCTACAGGGGATTAGGTAATCAGCCCCAGCATTTT. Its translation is CASYRGLGNQPQHF. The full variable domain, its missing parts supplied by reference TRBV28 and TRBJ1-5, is DVKVTQSSRYLVKRTGEKVFLECVQDMDHENMFWYRQDPGLGLRLIYFSYDVKMKEKGDIPEGYSVSREKKERFSLILESASTNQTSMYLCASYRGLGNQPQHFGDGTRLSIL.

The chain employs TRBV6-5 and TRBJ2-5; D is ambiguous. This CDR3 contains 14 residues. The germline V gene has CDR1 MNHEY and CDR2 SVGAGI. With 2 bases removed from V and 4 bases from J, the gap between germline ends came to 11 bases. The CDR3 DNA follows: TGTGCCAGCAGTTACCTGGATAGGGCAGAGACCCAGTACTTC. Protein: CASSYLDRAETQYF.

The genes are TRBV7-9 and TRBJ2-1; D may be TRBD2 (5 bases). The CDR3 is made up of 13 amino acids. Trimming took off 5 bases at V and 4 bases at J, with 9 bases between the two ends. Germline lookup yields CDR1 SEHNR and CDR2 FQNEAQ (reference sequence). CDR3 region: CASSTGIYNEQFF. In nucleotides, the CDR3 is TGTGCCAGCAGCACCGGGATTTACAATGAGCAGTTCTTC.

The CDR3 nucleotides read TGTGCCAGCAGCGTAGAAGGGAGGGCGGTAGATACGCAGTATTTT. As protein: CASSVEGRAVDTQYF. The rearrangement links TRBV9 to TRBJ2-3, with 7 nucleotides matching TRBD2. CDR1 SGDLS and CDR2 YYNGEE come from the germline V gene. The V gene end was trimmed by 0 bases and the J gene end by 5 bases; junction bases not matched to a gene: 6. The CDR3 has 15 amino acids.

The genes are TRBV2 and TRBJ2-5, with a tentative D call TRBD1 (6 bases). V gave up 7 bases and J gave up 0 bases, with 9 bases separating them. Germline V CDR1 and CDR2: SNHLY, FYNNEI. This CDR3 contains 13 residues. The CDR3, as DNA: TGTGCCAGCACAGGGGCTAACCAAGAGACCCAGTACTTC. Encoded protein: CASTGANQETQYF.

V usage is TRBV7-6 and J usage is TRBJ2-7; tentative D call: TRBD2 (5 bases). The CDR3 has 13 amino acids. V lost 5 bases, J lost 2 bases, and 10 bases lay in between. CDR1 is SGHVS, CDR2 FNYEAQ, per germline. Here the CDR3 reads CASSHGLTYEQYF. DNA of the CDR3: TGTGCCAGCAGCCATGGACTGACCTACGAGCAGTACTTC.

CDR3 DNA sequence: TGTGCCAGCAGCATCGGGACAGACTCCTACGAGCAGTACTTC. This gives the protein CASSIGTDSYEQYF. The chain employs TRBV7-6 and TRBJ2-7, with 7 bases identical to TRBD1. Germline V CDR1 and CDR2: SGHVS, FNYEAQ. The CDR3 contains 14 residues. The V gene end was trimmed by 5 bases and the J gene end by 0 bases; junction bases not matched to a gene: 4.

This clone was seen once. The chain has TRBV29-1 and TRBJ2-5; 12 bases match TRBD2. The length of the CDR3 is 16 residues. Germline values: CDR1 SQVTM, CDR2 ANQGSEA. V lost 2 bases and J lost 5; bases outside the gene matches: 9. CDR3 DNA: TGCAGCGTTGAAAATCTAGCGGGAGGGTATGGGGAGACCCAGTACTTC. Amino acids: CSVENLAGGYGETQYF.

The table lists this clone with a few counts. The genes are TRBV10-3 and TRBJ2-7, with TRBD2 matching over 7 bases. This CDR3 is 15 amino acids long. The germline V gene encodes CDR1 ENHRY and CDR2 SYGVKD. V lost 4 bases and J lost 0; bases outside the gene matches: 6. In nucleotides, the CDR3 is TGTGCCATCAGTGGGTCCGGGACTAACTCCTACGAGCAGTACTTC. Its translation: CAISGSGTNSYEQYF.

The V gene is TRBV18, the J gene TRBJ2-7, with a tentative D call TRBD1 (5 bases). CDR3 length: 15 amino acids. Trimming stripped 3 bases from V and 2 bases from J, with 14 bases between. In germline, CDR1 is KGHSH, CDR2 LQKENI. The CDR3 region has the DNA TGTGCCAGCTCACCCTTGGACACAAACCCCTACGAGCAGTACTTC. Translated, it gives CASSPLDTNPYEQYF.

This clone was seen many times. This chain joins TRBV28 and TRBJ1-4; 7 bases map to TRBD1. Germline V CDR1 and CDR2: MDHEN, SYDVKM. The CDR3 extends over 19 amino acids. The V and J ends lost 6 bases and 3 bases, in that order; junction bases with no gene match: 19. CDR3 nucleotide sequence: TGTGCCAGCAGCGACCCGACAGGGCGAGGGTTCGGGTCTAATGAAAAACTGTTTTTT. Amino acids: CASSDPTGRGFGSNEKLFF.

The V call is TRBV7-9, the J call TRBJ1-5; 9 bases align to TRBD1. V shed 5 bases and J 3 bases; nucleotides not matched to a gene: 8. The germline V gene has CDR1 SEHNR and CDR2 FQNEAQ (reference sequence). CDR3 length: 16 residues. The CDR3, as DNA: TGTGCCAGCAGCCCGGGACAGGGTGAGATCAATCAGCCCCAGCATTTT. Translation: CASSPGQGEINQPQHF.

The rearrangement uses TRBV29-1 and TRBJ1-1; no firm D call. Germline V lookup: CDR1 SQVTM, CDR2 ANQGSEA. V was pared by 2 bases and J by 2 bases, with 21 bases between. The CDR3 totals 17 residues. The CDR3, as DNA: TGCAGCGTTGAATGGACCGGACGGGTAGGGTTTAACACTGAAGCTTTCTTT. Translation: CSVEWTGRVGFNTEAFF.

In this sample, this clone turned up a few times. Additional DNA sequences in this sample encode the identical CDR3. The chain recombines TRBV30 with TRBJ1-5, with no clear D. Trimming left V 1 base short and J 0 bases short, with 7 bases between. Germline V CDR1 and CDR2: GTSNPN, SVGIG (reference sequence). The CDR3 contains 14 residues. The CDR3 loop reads CAWSGWDSNQPQHF. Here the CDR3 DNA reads TGTGCCTGGAGTGGGTGGGATAGCAATCAGCCCCAGCATTTT.

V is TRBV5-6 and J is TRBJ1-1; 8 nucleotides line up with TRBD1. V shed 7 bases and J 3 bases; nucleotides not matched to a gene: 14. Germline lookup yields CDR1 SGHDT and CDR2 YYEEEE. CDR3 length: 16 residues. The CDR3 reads CASRALKQGGDTEAFF. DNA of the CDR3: TGTGCCAGCCGCGCCCTAAAACAGGGGGGGGACACTGAAGCTTTCTTT. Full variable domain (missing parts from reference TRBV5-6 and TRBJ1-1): DAGVTQSPTHLIKTRGQQVTLRCSPKSGHDTVSWYQQALGQGPQFIFQYYEEEERQRGNFPDRFSGHQFPNYSSELNVNALLLGDSALYLCASRALKQGGDTEAFFGQGTRLTVV.